The next 5 T cell receptor beta chains were all read from a single sample in a study of molecular identifiers for immune sequencing clone quantification. TCRdb re-called the PCR reads through MiXCR, storing one row per CDR3 protein. The sample lists hundreds of thousands of distinct CDR3 sequences, roughly 24% occurring once. Sequencing input: naive CD8+ T cells from blood, with Jurkat cell RNA spiked in. Subset reported: FACS-sorted CD8+CD4-CCR7+CD45RA+ naive T cells. The receptors were sampled from a human donor in good health. Some libraries in this study had Jurkat cell RNA spiked in.

This clonotype was detected only a few times. A read error may explain this, as a much larger clone is one base away. The chain is built from TRBV7-2 and TRBJ2-5, with 7 bases lining up with TRBD1. The CDR3 sequence is 18 residues long. Germline CDR1 reads SGHTA; CDR2 reads FQGNSA. The V gene end was trimmed by 5 bases and the J gene end by 2 bases; junction bases not matched to a gene: 17. The CDR3 nucleotides are TGTGCCAGCAGCATCGGCCCGGGACAGTTAATATTACAAGAGACCCAGTACTTC. As protein: CASSIGPGQLILQETQYF. Full variable domain (missing parts from reference TRBV7-2 and TRBJ2-5): GAGVSQSPSNKVTEKGKDVELRCDPISGHTALYWYRQSLGQGLEFLIYFQGNSAPDKSGLPSDRFSAERTGGSVSTLTIQRTQQEDSAVYLCASSIGPGQLILQETQYFGPGTRLLVL.

In its sample, this clonotype was seen a few times. The V gene is TRBV20-1, the J gene TRBJ2-7; D perhaps matches TRBD2 (5 bases). V lost 3 bases and J 0 bases, leaving 9 bases between the germline ends. Germline V gene sequence: CDR1 DFQATT, CDR2 SNEGSKA (reference sequence). The CDR3 has 13 residues. CDR3 DNA: TGCAGTGCTAGGGGAGCAGGCTCCTACGAGCAGTACTTC. Residues: CSARGAGSYEQYF.

In regard to this clonotype: This may arise from a read error, as a much more abundant clone is one base away. The chain joins TRBV30 to TRBJ2-7; 9 bases map to TRBD2. The trim removed 5 bases at V and 7 bases at J, leaving 15 bases unmatched. Germline loops: CDR1 GTSNPN, CDR2 SVGIG (reference sequence). This CDR3 is built from 15 residues. The CDR3 bases are TGTGCCTGGCGACGGACTAGCGTGAGGGCCGAAGAGCAGTACTTC. Amino acid sequence: CAWRRTSVRAEEQYF.

The gene calls are TRBV5-1 and TRBJ2-3, with D hard to call. V was shortened by 6 bases and J by 6 bases, with 23 bases between the two germline ends. Germline CDR1 and CDR2: SGHRS and YFSETQ. This CDR3 has 16 amino acids. The CDR3 loop reads CASTPTGVPRSDTQYF. In DNA form, the CDR3 reads TGCGCCAGCACCCCCACTGGGGTACCCCGGTCGGATACGCAGTATTTT.

There are a few counts of this clonotype. The chain has TRBV4-1 and TRBJ2-3; no clear D. The V gene lost 0 bases and the J gene lost 0 bases, with 7 bases spanning the gap. The CDR3 is 15 residues long. Germline V gene data show CDR1 as MGHRA and CDR2 as YSYEKL. The CDR3 bases are TGCGCCAGCAGCCAAGAACAGAGAAGCACAGATACGCAGTATTTT. It specifies CASSQEQRSTDTQYF.